A single sample is the source of the 29 T cell receptor beta chains below, sequenced in a study of T cells expressing NK-cell markers. TCRdb re-called the 5' RACE reads; one entry per CDR3 protein, DNA not given. The listing records about 550,000 distinct CDR3 sequences. Sequencing was carried out using blood T cells: a sorted CD56 or NKG2C T cell subset, CD4+ or CD8+ T cells, or bulk PBMC T cells (not recorded which). The receptors come from a man aged 18 to 29 in good health.

The rearrangement joins TRBV15 to TRBJ1-2; TCRdb lists TRBD1, though no DNA is available to test this call. This CDR3 comprises 14 residues. Germline V lookup: CDR1 LNHNV, CDR2 YYDKDF (reference sequence). The CDR3 is CATSTGQGLSGYTF.

The gene calls are TRBV11-1 and TRBJ2-1. From germline, CDR1 is SGHAT and CDR2 FQDESV (reference sequence). This CDR3 is 12 amino acids long. The CDR3 spells CASSLAGAEQFF.

The chain employs TRBV10-3 and TRBJ2-7; TCRdb names TRBD1, which stays unverified in the absence of DNA. The CDR3 has 14 amino acids. Germline assignment: CDR1 ENHRY and CDR2 SYGVKD. CDR3 in amino acids: CAISAGTAYYEQYF.

The chain joins TRBV6-2 or TRBV6-3 to TRBJ2-5; lacking DNA, the TRBD1 call made by TCRdb goes unchecked. Germline assignment: CDR1 MNHEY and CDR2 SVGEGT. The CDR3 is 13 amino acids. This chain's CDR3 is CASTRDVKETQYF.

The chain couples TRBV5-1 to TRBJ1-1; checking the TCRdb D call of TRBD1 is not possible without DNA. CDR1 and CDR2 from the germline V gene are SGHRS and YFSETQ. The CDR3 covers 13 residues. The CDR3 here is CASSVTGSPEAFF.

The chain links TRBV6-1 to TRBJ2-1; no DNA is available, so the TRBD2 call from TCRdb remains unchecked. CDR1 is MNHNS and CDR2 is SASEGT in the germline V gene. This CDR3 spans 15 amino acids. The CDR3 spells CASSAGGRAENEQFF.

This chain uses TRBV20-1 with TRBJ2-1; the D gene TCRdb calls, TRBD2, cannot be checked with no DNA. The CDR3 runs 14 residues. Germline CDR1 DFQATT, CDR2 SNEGSKA (reference sequence). The CDR3 loop reads CSAMRLAGDNEQFF.

The rearrangement links TRBV29-1 to TRBJ2-2; TCRdb designates TRBD2, a call that cannot be tested without DNA. The CDR3 sequence is 13 residues long. CDR1 and CDR2 from the germline V gene are SQVTM and ANQGSEA. This CDR3 reads CSVEAEGSGELFF.

The chain is built from TRBV3-1 and TRBJ2-5; TCRdb proposes TRBD2, but this gene call is untestable without DNA. Germline loops: CDR1 LGHDT, CDR2 YNNKEL (reference sequence). The CDR3 runs 14 residues. The CDR3 loop reads CASSLGTMQETQYF.

The chain uses TRBV5-8 and TRBJ2-1; lacking DNA, the TRBD1 call made by TCRdb goes unchecked. Germline-derived CDR1 and CDR2 are SGHTS and YDEGEE. The CDR3 is 16 amino acids. CDR3 sequence reads: CASSLLPGLSYNEQFF. Supplemented by reference TRBV5-8 and TRBJ2-1, the full variable domain reads EAGVTQSPTHLIKTRGQQATLRCSPISGHTSVYWYQQALGLGLQFLLWYDEGEERNRGNFPPRFSGRQFPNYSSELNVNALELEDSALYLCASSLLPGLSYNEQFFGPGTRLTVL.

The chain carries TRBV20-1 and TRBJ1-4. The CDR3 sequence is 11 residues long. Germline CDR1 is DFQATT and CDR2 is SNEGSKA (reference sequence). The CDR3 spells CSAQENEKLFF.

This chain joins TRBV12-3 or TRBV12-4 and TRBJ2-1; as DNA is missing, the TRBD2 call by TCRdb cannot be tested. CDR3 length: 16 residues. The CDR3 loop is CASSSRLAGSYNEQFF.

The V gene is TRBV5-1, the J gene TRBJ2-2; the D call of TRBD1 rests on TCRdb alone, since no DNA is present to check it. This CDR3 has 15 residues. Germline CDR1 is SGHRS and CDR2 is YFSETQ. The CDR3 spells CASRDRGPPPRELFF.

The chain uses TRBV19 and TRBJ2-1; TCRdb lists TRBD1, though no DNA is available to test this call. This CDR3 is built from 18 residues. The V gene's germline CDR1 is LNHDA and CDR2 SQIVND (reference sequence). This CDR3 is CASSTDGGEASRYNEQFF.

The genes are TRBV11-2 and TRBJ1-2. The CDR3 sequence is 14 residues long. CDR1 and CDR2 (germline): SGHAT, FQNNGV. CDR3 in amino acids: CASSLEAGNYGYTF.

This CDR3 reads CASSPTPDSVIEAFF. This chain uses TRBV4-3 with TRBJ1-1. This CDR3 contains 15 residues. Germline loops: CDR1 LGHNA, CDR2 YSLEER.

V gene TRBV15 combines with J gene TRBJ2-1; TCRdb reports TRBD1, a call that lacks DNA to check it against. The germline V gene encodes CDR1 LNHNV and CDR2 YYDKDF (reference sequence). CDR3 length: 13 residues. CDR3 protein: CATGTGLTNEQFF.

CDR3 amino acids: CASSFIGGSTGTGELFF. V gene TRBV11-2 combines with J gene TRBJ2-2; the D gene TCRdb calls, TRBD2, cannot be checked with no DNA. The length of the CDR3 is 17 residues. CDR1 is SGHAT and CDR2 is FQNNGV in the germline V gene. Full variable domain (remainder filled in from reference TRBV11-2 and TRBJ2-2): EAGVAQSPRYKIIEKRQSVAFWCNPISGHATLYWYQQILGQGPKLLIQFQNNGVVDDSQLPKDRFSAERLKGVDSTLKIQPAKLEDSAVYLCASSFIGGSTGTGELFFGEGSRLTVL.

The V and J genes are TRBV7-8 and TRBJ2-1; with no DNA, the TCRdb D assignment of TRBD2 cannot be verified. CDR3 size: 16 residues. Germline CDR1 reads SGHVS; CDR2 reads FQNEAQ. The CDR3 sequence: CASSLGGGRAVNEQFF.

The chain joins TRBV19 to TRBJ2-3; TCRdb names TRBD1, which stays unverified in the absence of DNA. Germline V gene sequence: CDR1 LNHDA, CDR2 SQIVND (reference sequence). The CDR3 spans 14 residues. The CDR3 region is CASSSGTGLDTQYF.

The chain is built from TRBV20-1 and TRBJ2-1; the D call of TRBD2 rests on TCRdb alone, since no DNA is present to check it. From germline, CDR1 is DFQATT and CDR2 SNEGSKA (reference sequence). The CDR3 is made up of 15 amino acids. The CDR3 protein is CSASPLAGQIDEQFF.

This chain connects TRBV6-1 to TRBJ1-3. Germline V gene sequence: CDR1 MNHNS, CDR2 SASEGT. The CDR3 covers 15 residues. CDR3 sequence reads: CATLEGRFSGNTIYF.

The rearrangement joins TRBV15 to TRBJ2-5. The CDR3 totals 13 residues. Germline V gives CDR1 LNHNV, CDR2 YYDKDF (reference sequence). This CDR3 reads CATSWQVSETQYF.

This sequence joins TRBV9 and TRBJ2-3. Germline CDR1 reads SGDLS; CDR2 reads YYNGEE. This CDR3 spans 14 amino acids. Here the CDR3 reads CASSVGGTKTTQYF.

The genes are TRBV6-2 or TRBV6-3 and TRBJ2-7; TCRdb's D gene call, TRBD2, goes unchecked for lack of DNA. Per the germline V gene, CDR1 is MNHEY and CDR2 is SVGEGT. This CDR3 has 15 residues. The CDR3 reads CASTLTLSGSYEQYF.

The chain recombines TRBV28 with TRBJ2-1; TCRdb selects TRBD2, and the lack of DNA leaves this call unchecked. Germline V lookup: CDR1 MDHEN, CDR2 SYDVKM. The CDR3 spans 15 residues. CDR3 sequence reads: CASSFLSAGGNEQFF.

The chain has TRBV28 and TRBJ1-4; TCRdb reports TRBD1, a call that lacks DNA to check it against. Germline-derived CDR1 and CDR2 are MDHEN and SYDVKM. CDR3 length: 15 amino acids. This CDR3 is CASLENRAPNEKLFF.

The CDR3: CASSVRSGGHEETQYF. The chain joins TRBV2 to TRBJ2-5; the D call of TRBD1 rests on TCRdb alone, since no DNA is present to check it. The CDR3 loop spans 16 amino acids. CDR1 SNHLY and CDR2 FYNNEI come from the germline V gene.

This sequence joins TRBV29-1 and TRBJ2-7. The CDR3 has 13 amino acids. From germline, CDR1 is SQVTM and CDR2 ANQGSEA. The CDR3 is CSVGLEMPYEQYF.